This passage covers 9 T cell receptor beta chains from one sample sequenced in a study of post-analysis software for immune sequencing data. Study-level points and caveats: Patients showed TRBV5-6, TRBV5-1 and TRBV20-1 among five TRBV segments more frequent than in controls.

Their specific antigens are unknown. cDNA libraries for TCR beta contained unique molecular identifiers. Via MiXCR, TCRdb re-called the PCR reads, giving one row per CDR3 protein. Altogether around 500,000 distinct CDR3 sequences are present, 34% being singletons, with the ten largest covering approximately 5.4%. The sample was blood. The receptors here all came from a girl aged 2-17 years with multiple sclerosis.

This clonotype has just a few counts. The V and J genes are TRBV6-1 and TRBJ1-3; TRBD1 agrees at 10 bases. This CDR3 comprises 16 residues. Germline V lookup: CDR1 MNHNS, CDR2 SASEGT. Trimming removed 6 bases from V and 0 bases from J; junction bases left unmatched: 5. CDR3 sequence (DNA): TGTGCCAGCAGGGAGGGACAGGGGAGCTCTGGAAACACCATATATTTT. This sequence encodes CASREGQGSSGNTIYF.

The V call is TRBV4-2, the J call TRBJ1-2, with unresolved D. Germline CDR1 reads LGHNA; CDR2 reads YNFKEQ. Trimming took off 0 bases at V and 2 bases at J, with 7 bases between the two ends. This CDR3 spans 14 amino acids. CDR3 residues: CASSQEAENYGYTF. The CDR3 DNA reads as TGTGCCAGCAGCCAAGAGGCGGAAAACTATGGCTACACCTTC.

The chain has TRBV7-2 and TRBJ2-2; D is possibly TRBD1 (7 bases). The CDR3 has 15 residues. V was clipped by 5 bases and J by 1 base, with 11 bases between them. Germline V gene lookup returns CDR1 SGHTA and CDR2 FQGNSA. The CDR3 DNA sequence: TGTGCCAGCAGCCGACAGGGAGGGAACACCGGGGAGCTGTTTTTT. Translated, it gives CASSRQGGNTGELFF.

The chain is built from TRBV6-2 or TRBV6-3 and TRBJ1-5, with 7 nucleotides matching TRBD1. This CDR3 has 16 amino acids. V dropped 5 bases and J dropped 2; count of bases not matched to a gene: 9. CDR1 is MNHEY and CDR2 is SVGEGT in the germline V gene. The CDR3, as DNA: TGTGCCAGCAGTACCGAAACAGGGGTAGGCAATCAGCCCCAGCATTTT. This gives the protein CASSTETGVGNQPQHF.

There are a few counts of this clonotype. Here the CDR3 DNA reads TGTGCCAGCAGCTTTGACGGAAGCACAGATACGCAGTATTTT. As protein: CASSFDGSTDTQYF. The J gene is TRBJ2-3, the V gene TRBV5-4, with D hard to call. V was pared by 2 bases and J by 0 bases, with 7 bases between. The CDR3 has 14 residues. Per the germline V gene, CDR1 is SGHNT and CDR2 is YYREEE (reference sequence).

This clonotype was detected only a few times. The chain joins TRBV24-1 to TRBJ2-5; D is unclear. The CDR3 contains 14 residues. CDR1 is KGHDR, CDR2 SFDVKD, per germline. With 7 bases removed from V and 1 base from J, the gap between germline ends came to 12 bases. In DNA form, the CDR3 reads TGTGCCACCAGGGATCCGGGTATCCAAGAGACCCAGTACTTC. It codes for CATRDPGIQETQYF.

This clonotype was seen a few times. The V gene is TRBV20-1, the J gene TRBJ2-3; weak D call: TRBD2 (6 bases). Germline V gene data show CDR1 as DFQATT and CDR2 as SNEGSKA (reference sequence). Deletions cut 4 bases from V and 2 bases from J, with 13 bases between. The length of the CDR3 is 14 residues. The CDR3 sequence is CSATGLLFTDTQYF. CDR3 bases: TGCAGTGCTACGGGACTGTTGTTCACAGATACGCAGTATTTT.

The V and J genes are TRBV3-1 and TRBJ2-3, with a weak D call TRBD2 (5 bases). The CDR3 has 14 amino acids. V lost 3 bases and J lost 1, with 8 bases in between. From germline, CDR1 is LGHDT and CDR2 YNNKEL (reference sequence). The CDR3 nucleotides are TGTGCCAGCAGCCAGCGGGTCCGCACAGATACGCAGTATTTT. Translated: CASSQRVRTDTQYF.

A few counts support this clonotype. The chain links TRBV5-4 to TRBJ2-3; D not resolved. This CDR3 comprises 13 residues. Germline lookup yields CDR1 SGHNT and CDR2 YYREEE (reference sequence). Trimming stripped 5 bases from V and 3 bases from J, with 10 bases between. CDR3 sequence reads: CASRRPETDTQYF. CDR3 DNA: TGTGCCAGCAGGCGTCCGGAGACAGATACGCAGTATTTT.